These T cell receptor beta chains were read from a single sample in a study of blood T cell repertoires in COVID-19. Libraries were prepared by immunoSEQ multiplex PCR; TCRdb keeps only in-frame clonotypes and omits some of them. The sample yields roughly 140,000 clones, around 85% seen once. The specimen sequenced was PBMCs or T cells enriched from blood (not recorded which). The receptors here all came from a middle-aged woman who had recovered from COVID-19. CDR3s include the opening cysteine and the closing phenylalanine or tryptophan. The order of the fields is V gene, J gene, clone size, D gene, CDR3 DNA, CDR3 protein. The D gene is left open where the match is weak. The size entry is marked missing in some rows and otherwise reads once, few, many or a size class.

V: TRBV30
J: TRBJ2-3
size: .
D: TRBD2
DNA: TGTGCCTGGAGTTCAGGGACTAGCGGTCGGACAGATACGCAGTATTTT
CDR3: CAWSSGTSGRTDTQYF

V: TRBV5-1
J: TRBJ2-7
size: few
D: .
DNA: TGCGCCAGCAGCTCCCCGGGGGAATCCTACGAGCAGTACTTC
CDR3: CASSSPGESYEQYF

V: TRBV13
J: TRBJ2-7
size: .
D: .
DNA: TGTGCCAGCAGTTTAGGAGGGGAACGCAAAATCTCCTACGAGCAGTACTTC
CDR3: CASSLGGERKISYEQYF

V: TRBV3-1/TRBV3-2
J: TRBJ2-3
size: .
D: TRBD2
DNA: TGTGCCAGCAGCCCAATAGCGGGTGAAGGAGATACGCAGTATTTT
CDR3: CASSPIAGEGDTQYF

V: TRBV4-2
J: TRBJ2-1
size: .
D: .
DNA: TGTGCCAGCAGCCCACTAGGGAATGAGCAGTTCTTC
CDR3: CASSPLGNEQFF

V: TRBV4-1
J: TRBJ1-1
size: .
D: .
DNA: TGCGCCAGCAGTACGGAGGGGGGGGGCCCCCTGAACACTGAAGCTTTCTTT
CDR3: CASSTEGGGPLNTEAFF

V: TRBV5-5
J: TRBJ1-1
size: .
D: TRBD1
DNA: TGTGCCAGCAGCTGGGGACAGGGCGCGAACACTGAAGCTTTCTTT
CDR3: CASSWGQGANTEAFF

V: TRBV6-5
J: TRBJ1-3
size: once
D: TRBD1
DNA: TGTGCCAGCAGTTTCCGGACAGGGATTGGAAACACCATATATTTT
CDR3: CASSFRTGIGNTIYF

V: TRBV9
J: TRBJ2-2
size: .
D: TRBD1
DNA: TGTGCCAGCAGCGGACCTCCGGAGCAGGGGGCAGCTCACTACACCGGGGAGCTGTTTTTT
CDR3: CASSGPPEQGAAHYTGELFF

V: TRBV4-1
J: TRBJ2-1
size: .
D: .
DNA: TGCGCCAGCAGCCAAGGACCCCAGGGGCGGTCCCCCGGGAATGAGCAGTTCTTC
CDR3: CASSQGPQGRSPGNEQFF

V: TRBV10-3
J: TRBJ2-1
size: .
D: .
DNA: TGTGCCATCAGTGATACCGGGACTTCCTATGAGCAGTTCTTC
CDR3: CAISDTGTSYEQFF

V: TRBV4-1
J: TRBJ2-7
size: once
D: TRBD1
DNA: TGCGCCAGCAGCCAAGAGGTTGATCGACAGGGGGTCTACGAGCAGTACTTC
CDR3: CASSQEVDRQGVYEQYF

V: TRBV15
J: TRBJ2-1
size: few
D: .
DNA: TGTGCCACCAGCAGACCCGAAGAGGGGGAATCGTTCTACAATGAGCAGTTCTTC
CDR3: CATSRPEEGESFYNEQFF

V: TRBV15
J: TRBJ1-5
size: .
D: .
DNA: TGTGCCACCAGCAGAGAGGCAGGGGCCACCAATCAGCCCCAGCATTTT
CDR3: CATSREAGATNQPQHF

V: TRBV29-1
J: TRBJ1-2
size: .
D: .
DNA: TGCAGCGTTGAAGGCCAGGGGTATGGCTACACCTTC
CDR3: CSVEGQGYGYTF

V: TRBV7-8
J: TRBJ1-5
size: .
D: .
DNA: TGTGCCAGCAGCTTAGATTTGGGGGAGGCTAATCAGCCCCAGCATTTT
CDR3: CASSLDLGEANQPQHF

V: TRBV12-3/TRBV12-4
J: TRBJ2-7
size: .
D: .
DNA: TGTGCCAGCAGTTTCTCCGGAGGCGAGCAGTACTTC
CDR3: CASSFSGGEQYF

V: TRBV30
J: TRBJ1-2
size: .
D: TRBD1
DNA: TGTGCCTGGAGTGCCTCACAGGGGATGTACTATGGCTACACCTTC
CDR3: CAWSASQGMYYGYTF

V: TRBV9
J: TRBJ2-1
size: .
D: .
DNA: TGTGCCCGAGGGAAGGGCTCCTACAATGAGCAGTTCTTC
CDR3: CARGKGSYNEQFF

V: TRBV18
J: TRBJ1-6
size: few
D: TRBD1
DNA: TGTGCCAGCTCACCACCCGGGACAGGGGGCCATTCACCCCTCCACTTT
CDR3: CASSPPGTGGHSPLHF

V: TRBV10-2
J: TRBJ2-3
size: few
D: .
DNA: TGCGCCAGCAGTCTCCGGGAGACAGATACGCAGTATTTT
CDR3: CASSLRETDTQYF

V: TRBV4-1
J: TRBJ2-2
size: .
D: .
DNA: TGCGCCAGCAGCCAAGTCAAGGGCAGGGGAGCCGGGGAGCTGTTTTTT
CDR3: CASSQVKGRGAGELFF

V: TRBV19
J: TRBJ1-2
size: .
D: TRBD1
DNA: TGTGCCAGTAGTATAGCCGAAACCGGGACAGGAAATGGCTACACCTTC
CDR3: CASSIAETGTGNGYTF

V: TRBV6-1
J: TRBJ1-6
size: .
D: .
DNA: TGTGCCAGCAGTGGGTACAGGTCGAGCTCCTATAATTCACCCCTCCACTTT
CDR3: CASSGYRSSSYNSPLHF

V: TRBV29-1
J: TRBJ2-5
size: .
D: TRBD1
DNA: TGCAGCGTTGACGGCCGGACAGGGGAGCAAGAGACCCAGTACTTC
CDR3: CSVDGRTGEQETQYF

V: TRBV9
J: TRBJ2-7
size: .
D: .
DNA: TGTGCCAGCAGCGCTCTAACCGAGGGAGGAGAGCAGTACTTC
CDR3: CASSALTEGGEQYF

V: TRBV30
J: TRBJ1-2
size: .
D: .
DNA: TGTGCCTGCAGGGGCGTAAACTATGGCTACACCTTC
CDR3: CACRGVNYGYTF

V: TRBV7-9
J: TRBJ2-3
size: .
D: TRBD2
DNA: TGTGCCAGCAGCGACCTAACCCATAGCGGGAGTAGGGCAGATACGCAGTATTTT
CDR3: CASSDLTHSGSRADTQYF

V: TRBV5-6
J: TRBJ1-2
size: .
D: TRBD1
DNA: TGTGCCAGCAGTTTGACAGGGGCGTTGCATGGCTACACCTTC
CDR3: CASSLTGALHGYTF

V: TRBV20-1
J: TRBJ1-2
size: .
D: .
DNA: TGCAGTGCTAGAGCGGGGTCCTACACCTTC
CDR3: CSARAGSYTF

V: TRBV4-1
J: TRBJ1-1
size: .
D: TRBD1
DNA: TGCGCCAGCAGCCCTTCACAGGGGATGAACACTGAAGCTTTCTTT
CDR3: CASSPSQGMNTEAFF

V: TRBV2
J: TRBJ2-7
size: .
D: TRBD1
DNA: TGTGCCAGCAGTCCTGGGACAGAGGAGTACTTC
CDR3: CASSPGTEEYF

V: TRBV5-4
J: TRBJ2-1
size: .
D: TRBD2
DNA: TGTGCCAGCAGCTTGGGAACTAGCGGGACCAATGAGCAGTTCTTC
CDR3: CASSLGTSGTNEQFF

V: TRBV4-2
J: TRBJ2-7
size: .
D: TRBD1
DNA: TGTGCCAGCAGCCAAGACACCGGGACAGGCTCGGTCGAGCAGTACTTC
CDR3: CASSQDTGTGSVEQYF

V: TRBV19
J: TRBJ1-6
size: .
D: .
DNA: TGTGCCAGTAGTCGTACAGAAAAAGCTTCACCCCTCCACTTT
CDR3: CASSRTEKASPLHF

V: TRBV12-5
J: TRBJ2-1
size: .
D: TRBD2
DNA: TGTGCTAGTGGTTCGCCTAGCGGGGGGGTTAACAATGAGCAGTTCTTC
CDR3: CASGSPSGGVNNEQFF

V: TRBV7-2
J: TRBJ1-1
size: .
D: .
DNA: TGTGCCAGCAGCTTAGAGGCTTGGGGGCCGAATACTGAAGCTTTCTTT
CDR3: CASSLEAWGPNTEAFF

V: TRBV3-1/TRBV3-2
J: TRBJ2-1
size: .
D: .
DNA: TGTGCCAGCAGCCAAGAGGGGGCTAGCGGAGTCGAGCAGTTCTTC
CDR3: CASSQEGASGVEQFF

V: TRBV4-2
J: TRBJ2-2
size: .
D: TRBD2
DNA: TGTGCCAGCAGCCGTGGACTAGCGTCCACCGGGGAGCTGTTTTTT
CDR3: CASSRGLASTGELFF

V: TRBV4-2
J: TRBJ2-7
size: few
D: .
DNA: TGTGCCAGCAGCCCAACCATCACAGGGGGGGGCTACGAGCAGTACTTC
CDR3: CASSPTITGGGYEQYF

V: TRBV2
J: TRBJ1-4
size: .
D: TRBD1
DNA: TGTGCCAGCAGTGAACTCAGGGGGGATGAAAAACTGTTTTTT
CDR3: CASSELRGDEKLFF

V: TRBV29-1
J: TRBJ1-1
size: once
D: TRBD1
DNA: TGCAGCGCATTAACAGGGGTCGGGACTGAAGCTTTCTTT
CDR3: CSALTGVGTEAFF